This TCR beta chain was recovered during a study of blood T cell repertoires in COVID-19. The overall study: Some COVID-19 samples were acute and others convalescent; all came from the United States, Italy and Spain. PBMCs, B-cell-depleted T cells, or T cells provided the cDNA or gDNA that made up the material.

Between the trimmed V and J ends, which lost 7 bases and 4 bases, there was a span of 11 bases. Germline V gene data show CDR1 as SNHLY and CDR2 as FYNNEI. This CDR3 spans 12 amino acids. Data came from immunoSEQ multiplex PCR; TCRdb stores just in-frame clones and leaves some out. There are about 69,000 clones in the sample; about nine tenths occur only once, and under 6.5% lies in the top ten. The chain links TRBV2 to TRBJ2-7; D is possibly TRBD1 (6 bases). Specimen: peripheral blood. The clonotype originates from a woman under 30 with acute or convalescent COVID-19. CDR3 nucleotides: TGTGCCAGCACCGCCCAGGGGTACGAGCAGTACTTC. It is translated as CASTAQGYEQYF.